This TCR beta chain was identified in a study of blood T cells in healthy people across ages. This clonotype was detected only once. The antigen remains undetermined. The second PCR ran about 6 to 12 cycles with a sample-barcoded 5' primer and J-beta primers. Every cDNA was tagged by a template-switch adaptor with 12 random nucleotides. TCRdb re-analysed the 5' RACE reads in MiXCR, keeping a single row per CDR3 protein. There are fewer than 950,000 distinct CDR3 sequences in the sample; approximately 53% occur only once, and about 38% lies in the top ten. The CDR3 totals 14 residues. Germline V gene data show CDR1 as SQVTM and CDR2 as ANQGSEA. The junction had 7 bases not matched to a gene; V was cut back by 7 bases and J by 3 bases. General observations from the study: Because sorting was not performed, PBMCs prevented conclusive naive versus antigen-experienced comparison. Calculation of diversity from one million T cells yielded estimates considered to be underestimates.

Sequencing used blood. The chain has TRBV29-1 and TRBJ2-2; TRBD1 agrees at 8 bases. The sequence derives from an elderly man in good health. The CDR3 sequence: CSARTGSDTGELFF. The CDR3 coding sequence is TGCAGCGCCAGGACAGGGAGCGACACCGGGGAGCTGTTTTTT.